This T cell receptor beta chain was retrieved from a study of blood T cell repertoires in COVID-19. V was clipped by 8 bases and J by 6 bases; unmatched bases: 7. CDR1 is LNHDA and CDR2 is SQIVND in the germline V gene (reference sequence). The CDR3 spans 14 residues. Authors' data handling: Reference gene primer amplification yielded estimated nucleated cell counts. TCRdb keeps only in-frame clones here, not all; method: immunoSEQ multiplex PCR. V and J calls and clone size come straight from that table; D and trimming were deduced from the DNA. Found here are about 140,000 clones, 75% to 90% of them singletons; the top ten hold 2.5% to 3.5%.

The source is a woman in her fifties or sixties with active COVID-19. The chain recombines TRBV19 with TRBJ2-1; TRBD2 agrees at 10 bases. Sequencing was performed on peripheral blood. DNA for the CDR3: TGTGCCAGTTCCTGGACTAGCGGTATCAATGAGCAGTTCTTC. Amino acids: CASSWTSGINEQFF.